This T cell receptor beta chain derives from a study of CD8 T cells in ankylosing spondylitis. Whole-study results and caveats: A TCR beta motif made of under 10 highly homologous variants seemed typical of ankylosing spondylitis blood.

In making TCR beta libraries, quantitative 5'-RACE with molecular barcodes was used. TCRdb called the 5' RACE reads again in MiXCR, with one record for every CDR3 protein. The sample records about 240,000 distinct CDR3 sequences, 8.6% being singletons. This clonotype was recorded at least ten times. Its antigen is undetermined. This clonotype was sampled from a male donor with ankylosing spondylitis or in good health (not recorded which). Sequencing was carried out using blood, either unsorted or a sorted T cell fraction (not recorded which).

The CDR3 DNA follows: TGTGCCTGCCGGGGGGCTGCAGATACGCAGTATTTT. Translation: CACRGAADTQYF. The chain employs TRBV28 and TRBJ2-3; TRBD2 is a possible D gene (7 bases). Looked up from germline, CDR1 is MDHEN and CDR2 is SYDVKM. There are 12 residues in the CDR3. Deletions cut 11 bases from V and 4 bases from J, with 13 bases between.